The 24 T cell receptor beta chains below all came from one sample that was sequenced in a study of T cell changes during pregnancy in multiple sclerosis. Sequencing used immunoSEQ multiplex PCR; TCRdb keeps in-frame clones, though not all of them. The sample shows approximately 100,000 clones, 94% of them seen only once. Sequenced material: peripheral blood, taken before pregnancy. Receptor source: a female donor with multiple sclerosis, enrolled in a pregnancy study.

The chain has TRBV2 and TRBJ2-5; 7 bases match TRBD2. Looked up from germline, CDR1 is SNHLY and CDR2 is FYNNEI. The CDR3 loop spans 14 amino acids. The junction had 5 bases not matched to a gene; V was cut back by 6 bases and J by 1 base. For the CDR3, the DNA is TGTGCCAGCAGCCCCTGGACTAGCCAAGAGACCCAGTACTTC. It translates to CASSPWTSQETQYF.

The chain uses TRBV7-9 and TRBJ2-3; possibly TRBD2 for D (7 bases). V was clipped by 4 bases and J by 2 bases, with 22 bases between them. Looked up from germline, CDR1 is SEHNR and CDR2 is FQNEAQ (reference sequence). This CDR3 spans 18 amino acids. The CDR3 coding sequence is TGTGCCAGCAGCTCGGGGGGCCTCTTGGGCCAATTCACAGATACGCAGTATTTT. Its protein is CASSSGGLLGQFTDTQYF.

The V and J genes are TRBV9 and TRBJ2-2, with 8 positions matching TRBD2. This CDR3 is 15 amino acids long. J lost 6 bases, V lost 4 bases, and 8 bases had no gene match. Germline V gene data show CDR1 as SGDLS and CDR2 as YYNGEE. CDR3 DNA sequence: TGTGCCAGCAGCCCAGCAGCCGGGGGGGCCGGGGAGCTGTTTTTT. It is translated as CASSPAAGGAGELFF.

The chain's CDR3 is CASRRAGGWGNYGYTF. The CDR3 DNA reads as TGTGCCAGCAGAAGGGCAGGGGGCTGGGGAAACTATGGCTACACCTTC. V usage is TRBV27 and J usage is TRBJ1-2; 8 bases match TRBD1. The trim removed 6 bases at V and 2 bases at J, leaving 11 bases unmatched. From germline, CDR1 is MNHEY and CDR2 SMNVEV (reference sequence). CDR3 length: 16 residues.

This sequence joins TRBV27 and TRBJ2-1; D is possibly TRBD2 (5 bases). This CDR3 region has 13 residues. V gave up 2 bases and J gave up 8 bases, with 10 bases separating them. Germline assignment: CDR1 MNHEY and CDR2 SMNVEV (reference sequence). CDR3 DNA sequence: TGTGCCAGCAGTTTACTTCGGCGGGATGAGCAGTTCTTC. Its protein product is CASSLLRRDEQFF.

The chain links TRBV4-3 to TRBJ1-4, with 12 positions matching TRBD1. CDR1 and CDR2 (germline): LGHNA, YSLEER. There are 15 residues in the CDR3. With V trimmed by 4 bases and J by 8 bases, 5 bases remained unmatched. The CDR3 spells CASSRPGTGGEKLFF. The CDR3 region has the DNA TGCGCCAGCAGCCGTCCCGGGACAGGGGGCGAAAAACTGTTTTTT.

The chain joins TRBV28 to TRBJ1-1; D gene ambiguous. Germline CDR1 MDHEN, CDR2 SYDVKM. The germline V and J ends were trimmed by 3 bases and 7 bases, with 9 bases remaining between them. CDR3 size: 12 residues. CDR3 in amino acids: CASSLVGVEAFF. The CDR3 DNA follows: TGTGCCAGCAGTTTGGTCGGGGTTGAAGCTTTCTTT.

The rearrangement links TRBV19 to TRBJ2-7; 10 bases are shared with TRBD1. The CDR3 has 12 residues. The J segment lost 2 bases and the V segment lost 10 bases, leaving 2 bases of the junction unmatched. Germline values: CDR1 LNHDA, CDR2 SQIVND (reference sequence). CDR3 amino acids: CATGTGAYEQYF. CDR3 in DNA: TGTGCCACCGGGACAGGGGCCTACGAGCAGTACTTC.

V and J are TRBV28 and TRBJ1-5; the D gene is possibly TRBD1 (5 bases). The CDR3 is 13 residues long. The germline CDR1 and CDR2 sequences are MDHEN and SYDVKM. V lost 11 bases to trimming and J lost 3 bases, with 14 bases between them. CDR3 amino acids: CASRAGSNQPQHF. DNA of the CDR3: TGTGCCTCCAGGGCAGGGTCCAATCAGCCCCAGCATTTT.

This chain links TRBV23-1 with TRBJ1-5, with TRBD1 matching over 7 bases. TRBV23-1 is reported as an ORF; its role is uncertain. There are 17 residues in the CDR3. V lost 3 bases to trimming and J lost 5 bases; unmatched junction nucleotides: 13. This CDR3 is CASSHLSRQGGDQPQHF. The DNA for the CDR3 is TGCGCCAGCAGTCACCTCTCACGACAGGGCGGGGATCAGCCCCAGCATTTT.

This clone was picked up a small number of times. J is TRBJ2-1 and V is TRBV19; the D gene is possibly TRBD1 (5 bases). Trimming cost V 7 bases and J 6 bases, with 19 bases left between them. Germline V CDR1 and CDR2: LNHDA, SQIVND (reference sequence). The CDR3 runs to 15 residues. CDR3: CASNPARVGSNEQFF. The CDR3 nucleotides read TGTGCCAGTAATCCTGCCAGGGTCGGGTCCAATGAGCAGTTCTTC.

This chain links TRBV10-2 with TRBJ2-7; D is ambiguous. CDR1 WSHSY and CDR2 SAAADI come from the germline V gene. Deletions cut 8 bases from V and 3 bases from J, with 11 bases between. This CDR3 is built from 12 residues. The DNA for the CDR3 is TGCGCCAGCCTAGGTGCCAACTACGAGCAGTACTTC. This encodes CASLGANYEQYF.

This clone was seen only once. The chain combines TRBV5-5 with TRBJ2-1; weak D call: TRBD2 (5 bases). The germline CDR1 and CDR2 sequences are SGHKS and YYEKEE (reference sequence). The CDR3 covers 14 residues. The ends were cut back, 0 bases at V and 7 bases at J, with 11 bases in the middle. The CDR3 reads CASSLVGRSNEQFF. Here the CDR3 DNA reads TGTGCCAGCAGCTTGGTGGGGAGATCGAATGAGCAGTTCTTC.

This chain joins TRBV7-9 and TRBJ1-1; the D is unclear. CDR1 SEHNR and CDR2 FQNEAQ come from the germline V gene (reference sequence). Between the trimmed V and J ends, which lost 2 bases and 0 bases, there was a span of 10 bases. The CDR3 runs to 15 residues. The CDR3 sequence is CASSLKRILNTEAFF. In nucleotides, the CDR3 is TGTGCCAGCAGCTTAAAGAGGATTTTGAACACTGAAGCTTTCTTT. Full variable domain (remainder filled in from reference TRBV7-9 and TRBJ1-1): DTGVSQNPRHKITKRGQNVTFRCDPISEHNRLYWYRQTLGQGPEFLTYFQNEAQLEKSRLLSDRFSAERPKGSFSTLEIQRTEQGDSAMYLCASSLKRILNTEAFFGQGTRLTVV.

V is TRBV14 and J is TRBJ1-1, with TRBD1 matching over 8 bases. Per germline, CDR1 SGHDN and CDR2 FVKESK. This CDR3 contains 13 residues. Trimming at V came to 1 base and at J to 9 bases, leaving 4 bases not matched to a gene. The DNA for the CDR3 is TGTGCCAGCAGCCAAGGGACAGGGCTTCAAGCTTTCTTT. Its protein is CASSQGTGLQAFF.

The J gene is TRBJ2-5, the V gene TRBV14; unclear D gene. The V gene lost 1 base and the J gene lost 8 bases, with 17 bases spanning the gap. Germline lookup yields CDR1 SGHDN and CDR2 FVKESK. CDR3 length: 15 amino acids. CDR3 coding DNA: TGTGCCAGCAGCCAAGTAATCGGAGCCCTCGGTACCCAGTACTTC. Its translation is CASSQVIGALGTQYF.

In DNA form, the CDR3 reads TGTGCCAGTAGTAGGACTAGCGGGAGTCCCTACAATGAGCAGTTCTTC. Translating gives CASSRTSGSPYNEQFF. This chain links TRBV19 with TRBJ2-1, with 13 bases identical to TRBD2. This CDR3 region has 16 residues. Germline V gene lookup returns CDR1 LNHDA and CDR2 SQIVND (reference sequence). The J segment lost 2 bases and the V segment lost 4 bases, leaving 2 bases of the junction unmatched.

The genes are TRBV9 and TRBJ2-6; maybe TRBD2 (5 bases). CDR1 is SGDLS and CDR2 is YYNGEE in the germline V gene. The CDR3 length is 20 residues. V dropped 4 bases and J dropped 0 bases, with 23 bases sitting between them. CDR3: CASSLSSGMTRLSGANVLTF. CDR3 nucleotide sequence: TGTGCCAGCAGCCTCTCGAGCGGTATGACCAGACTCTCTGGGGCCAACGTCCTGACTTTC.

This clone showed up just a few times. The chain couples TRBV12-1 to TRBJ1-1; the table's D gene call, TRBD1, was not cross checked with the DNA. TRBV12-1 corresponds to a pseudogene. CDR3 length equals 13 residues. CDR3 residues: CASSFRGQKKAFF. The CDR3 DNA is TGTGCCAGCAGCTTTAGGGGACAGAAAAAAGCTTTCTTT.

The V call is TRBV5-1, the J call TRBJ2-3; 9 bases fit TRBD1. The J segment lost 4 bases and the V segment lost 4 bases, leaving 10 bases of the junction unmatched. CDR1 is SGHRS, CDR2 YFSETQ, per germline. This CDR3 has 16 residues. CDR3 sequence (DNA): TGCGCCAGCAGCAACGCCTGGACAGGGGAGGCAGATACGCAGTATTTT. This encodes CASSNAWTGEADTQYF. The entire variable domain, with the rest obtained from reference TRBV5-1 and TRBJ2-3, is as follows: KAGVTQTPRYLIKTRGQQVTLSCSPISGHRSVSWYQQTPGQGLQFLFEYFSETQRNKGNFPGRFSGRQFSNSRSEMNVSTLELGDSALYLCASSNAWTGEADTQYFGPGTRLTVL.

The chain has TRBV9 and TRBJ1-2; possible D gene TRBD1, 6 bases. Trimming stripped 7 bases from V and 0 bases from J, with 22 bases between. Germline V gene data show CDR1 as SGDLS and CDR2 as YYNGEE. CDR3 length equals 17 residues. The CDR3 sequence is CASALGPRDTTNYGYTF. The DNA for the CDR3 is TGTGCCAGCGCCCTAGGGCCACGGGACACCACTAACTATGGCTACACCTTC. The full variable domain, with the rest looked up from reference TRBV9 and TRBJ1-2, is DSGVTQTPKHLITATGQRVTLRCSPRSGDLSVYWYQQSLDQGLQFLIQYYNGEERAKGNILERFSAQQFPDLHSELNLSSLELGDSALYFCASALGPRDTTNYGYTFGSGTRLTVV.

This chain uses TRBV27 with TRBJ2-3, with D possibly being TRBD2 (5 bases). The CDR3 is 14 amino acids. V lost 3 bases to trimming and J lost 0 bases, with 7 bases between them. Germline-derived CDR1 and CDR2 are MNHEY and SMNVEV (reference sequence). The CDR3 coding sequence is TGTGCCAGCAGTTTCGGGGTTAGCACAGATACGCAGTATTTT. Translated: CASSFGVSTDTQYF.

J is TRBJ2-7 and V is TRBV19; 7 nucleotides align to TRBD1. J lost 2 bases, V lost 8 bases, and 3 bases had no gene match. Per the germline V gene, CDR1 is LNHDA and CDR2 is SQIVND (reference sequence). The length of the CDR3 is 12 residues. The CDR3 reads CASGQGAYEQYF. The CDR3 coding sequence is TGTGCCAGTGGCCAGGGGGCCTACGAGCAGTACTTC.

CDR3 amino acids: CACPGTSGRGGDTQYF. Here the CDR3 DNA reads TGTGCCTGTCCCGGGACTAGCGGGAGGGGGGGCGATACGCAGTATTTT. This rearrangement joins TRBV30 to TRBJ2-3; 16 bases line up with TRBD2. Per the germline V gene, CDR1 is GTSNPN and CDR2 is SVGIG (reference sequence). V shed 6 bases, J shed 6 bases, and the junction held 9 bases outside the gene matches. The CDR3 runs 16 residues.